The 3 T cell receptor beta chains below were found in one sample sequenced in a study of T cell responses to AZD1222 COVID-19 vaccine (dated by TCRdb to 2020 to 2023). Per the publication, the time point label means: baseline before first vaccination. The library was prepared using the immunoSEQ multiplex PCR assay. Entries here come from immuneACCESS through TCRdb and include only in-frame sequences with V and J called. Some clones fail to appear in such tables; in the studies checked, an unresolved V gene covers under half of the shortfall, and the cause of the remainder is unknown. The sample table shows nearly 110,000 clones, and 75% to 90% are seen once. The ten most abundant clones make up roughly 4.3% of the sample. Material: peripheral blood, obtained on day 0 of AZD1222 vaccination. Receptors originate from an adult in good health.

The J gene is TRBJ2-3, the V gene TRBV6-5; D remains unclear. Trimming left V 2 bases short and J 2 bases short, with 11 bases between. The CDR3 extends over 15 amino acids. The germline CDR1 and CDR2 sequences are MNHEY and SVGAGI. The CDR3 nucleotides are TGTGCCAGCAGTTACAACGCCCTCCCCACAGATACGCAGTATTTT. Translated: CASSYNALPTDTQYF.

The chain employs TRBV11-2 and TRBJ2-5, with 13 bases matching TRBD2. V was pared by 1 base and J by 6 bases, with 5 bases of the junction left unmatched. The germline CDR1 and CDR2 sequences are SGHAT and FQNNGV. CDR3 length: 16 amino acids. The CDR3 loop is CASSLVTTSGGKTQYF. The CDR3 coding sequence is TGTGCCAGCAGCTTAGTTACGACTAGCGGGGGGAAGACCCAGTACTTC. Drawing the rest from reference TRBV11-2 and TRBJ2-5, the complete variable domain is EAGVAQSPRYKIIEKRQSVAFWCNPISGHATLYWYQQILGQGPKLLIQFQNNGVVDDSQLPKDRFSAERLKGVDSTLKIQPAKLEDSAVYLCASSLVTTSGGKTQYFGPGTRLLVL.

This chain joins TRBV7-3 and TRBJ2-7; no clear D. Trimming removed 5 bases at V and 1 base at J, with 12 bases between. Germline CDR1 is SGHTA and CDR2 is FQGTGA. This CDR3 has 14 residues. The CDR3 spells CASSPAQASYEQYF. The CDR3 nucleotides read TGTGCCAGCAGCCCCGCGCAGGCGTCCTACGAGCAGTACTTC.